A single sample gave rise to the 14 T cell receptor beta chains below, sequenced in a study of tumor-infiltrating lymphocytes in primary liver carcinoma. From roughly 18-30 mg of unsorted bulk tissue, DNA and RNA were co-extracted together. Constant-region priming of around 500 ng total RNA yielded TCR beta cDNA. Modified slightly, ARM-PCR produced TCR beta libraries over three nested multiplex PCR rounds. The first two PCR rounds used TRBV1-TRBV30 primers with a Cbeta primer, approximately 9 cycles each. TCRdb reanalysed the multiplex PCR reads using MiXCR and keeps one entry per CDR3 protein. Of about 30,000 distinct CDR3 sequences in the sample, around two thirds were seen once. The sequenced sample consisted of liver tumor tissue from sampling region 3. Subset described: tumor region T3, left-lateral pole. The receptor source for this set is a woman aged 30 to 39 with primary liver carcinoma and hepatitis B virus infection.

On this clonotype: Germline is not matched at one junction end, which may reflect a read error. The V gene is TRBV6-1, the J gene TRBJ2-3, with 9 bases aligning to TRBD1. Looked up from germline, CDR1 is MNHNS and CDR2 is SASEGT. The CDR3 totals 14 residues. CDR3 in amino acids: CASKLQGATYTQYF. CDR3 bases: TGCGCCAGCAAGTTACAGGGGGCCACATATACGCAGTATTTT.

The chain uses TRBV6-5 and TRBJ1-1, with D possibly being TRBD1 (5 bases). Germline V gene data show CDR1 as MNHEY and CDR2 as SVGAGI. The CDR3 covers 13 residues. The V and J ends lost 2 bases and 4 bases respectively, with 8 bases between them. The CDR3 DNA reads TGTGCCAGCAGTTACCAGGGAAGCACTGAAGCTTTCTTT. Translating it yields CASSYQGSTEAFF.

Concerning this clonotype itself: The junction departs from the called germline gene at one end, perhaps through a read error. V and J are TRBV7-9 and TRBJ1-2; TRBD1 matches 7 bases. Germline lookup yields CDR1 SEHNR and CDR2 FQNEAQ (reference sequence). This CDR3 spans 13 amino acids. CDR3 bases: TGTGCCAGTAGCTTCTCAGGGGGGGATCGCTACACCTTC. Translating it yields CASSFSGGDRYTF.

As to this clonotype: One junction end disagrees with the germline gene, perhaps due to a read error. This chain joins TRBV11-2 and TRBJ2-7, with D possibly being TRBD2 (7 bases). CDR1 and CDR2 from the germline V gene are SGHAT and FQNNGV. This CDR3 contains 14 residues. CDR3 nucleotides: TGTGCCAGCGGCTTAGTGGGGGGGCTTGGTGAGCTGTACTTC. Residues: CASGLVGGLGELYF.

This clonotype was recorded a few times. A single base separates this from a much larger clone, so it may be a read error. The chain is built from TRBV11-2 and TRBJ2-7, with D hard to call. The CDR3 spans 15 residues. Per the germline V gene, CDR1 is SGHAT and CDR2 is FQNNGV. CDR3 in DNA: TGTGCCAGCGGCTTAGAAGGTGAAGTAGGCTACGAGCAGTACTTC. Its translation is CASGLEGEVGYEQYF.

About this clonotype: Since the CDR3 does not end with the conserved phenylalanine or tryptophan, this likely comes from a read error. The chain combines TRBV11-2 with TRBJ1-1; 12 bases agree with TRBD1. Per the germline V gene, CDR1 is SGHAT and CDR2 is FQNNGV. After removal of 8 bases from V and 2 bases from J, the junction contained 21 bases not matched to a gene. CDR3 size: 20 residues. The CDR3 nucleotides read TGTGCCAGCCGCGCTCGGGACAGGGGGCGCAAGAGGTGGAGCAACACTGAAGCTTTCTCT. Amino acid sequence: CASRARDRGRKRWSNTEAFS.

Notes on this clonotype: The junction departs from germline at one end; a sequencing error may be responsible. The rearrangement links TRBV6-5 to TRBJ2-5; 7 positions match TRBD2. The CDR3 runs 14 residues. Per the germline V gene, CDR1 is MNHEY and CDR2 is SVGAGI. The CDR3 spells CVSSQAGSWETHYF. The DNA for the CDR3 is TGTGTCAGTAGTCAAGCGGGATCTTGGGAGACCCATTACTTC.

Sample share makes this clonotype large (0.1 to 1%). The gene calls are TRBV5-4 and TRBJ1-6, with D tentatively TRBD1 (5 bases). Germline V gene sequence: CDR1 SGHNT, CDR2 YYREEE (reference sequence). This CDR3 spans 15 amino acids. The V end was cut by 4 bases, the J end by 5 bases, with 13 bases between. The CDR3 bases are TGTGCCAGCAGCCCAAGGGCGGGGGATAATTCACCCCTCCACTTT. Encoded protein: CASSPRAGDNSPLHF.

Ten or more counts support this clonotype. This rearrangement joins TRBV11-2 to TRBJ2-7; 8 bases are shared with TRBD1. In germline, CDR1 is SGHAT, CDR2 FQNNGV. Trimming cost V 4 bases and J 6 bases; bases outside gene matches: 5. CDR3 length: 13 amino acids. The CDR3 loop is CASSSGGDFEQYF. The CDR3 nucleotides read TGTGCCAGCAGCTCAGGGGGCGACTTCGAGCAGTACTTC.

This clonotype showed up just a few times. The V call is TRBV6-5, the J call TRBJ2-7; D gene ambiguous. This CDR3 region has 15 residues. V lost 0 bases to trimming and J lost 0 bases, with 9 bases between them. Germline lookup yields CDR1 MNHEY and CDR2 SVGAGI. The CDR3 loop reads CASSYSPAHSYEQYF. CDR3 DNA: TGTGCCAGCAGTTACTCGCCAGCCCACTCCTACGAGCAGTACTTC.

Turning to this clonotype: One end of the junction is discordant with germline, which a read error may explain. The chain uses TRBV11-2 and TRBJ2-3; 8 bases are a match to TRBD2. The V gene's germline CDR1 is SGHAT and CDR2 FQNNGV. This CDR3 has 17 residues. This CDR3 is CASINRGSGSLTDTQYF. CDR3 coding DNA: TGTGCCAGCATCAATCGAGGGAGCGGGAGCCTCACAGATACACAGTATTTT. The variable domain in full, with the rest retrieved from reference TRBV11-2 and TRBJ2-3, is EAGVAQSPRYKIIEKRQSVAFWCNPISGHATLYWYQQILGQGPKLLIQFQNNGVVDDSQLPKDRFSAERLKGVDSTLKIQPAKLEDSAVYLCASINRGSGSLTDTQYFGPGTRLTVL.

Only one count was recorded for this clonotype. Since the CDR3 does not end with the conserved phenylalanine or tryptophan, this likely comes from a read error. The CDR3 DNA follows: TGTGCCAACAGCCGACTAGCGGGGAGGGGGTATGAACAGTTCCTC. Protein product: CANSRLAGRGYEQFL. The genes are TRBV11-3 and TRBJ2-1; 11 bases are shared with TRBD2. This CDR3 spans 15 amino acids. Germline assignment: CDR1 SGHNT and CDR2 YENEEA.

Turning to this clonotype: The junction and the germline gene differ at one end; a read error may be behind it. This rearrangement joins TRBV29-1 to TRBJ2-3, with D uncertain. Germline V gene data show CDR1 as SQVTM and CDR2 as ANQGSEA. The CDR3 is made up of 12 amino acids. The CDR3 here is CSVAFGTDMQYF. The DNA for the CDR3 is TGCAGCGTTGCGTTTGGCACAGATATGCAGTATTTT.

With respect to this clonotype: A read error may produce the germline difference seen at one junction end. The rearrangement uses TRBV6-1 and TRBJ1-5; D ambiguous. In germline, CDR1 is MNHNS, CDR2 SASEGT. There are 13 residues in the CDR3. CDR3 DNA sequence: TGTGCCAGCAGTGGTAGGGTTGGGCAGCTCCAGCATTTT. Its translation: CASSGRVGQLQHF.